This T cell receptor (beta chain) was found in a study of spatial heterogeneity in lung cancer. In the library, each TCR cDNA molecule bore its own unique molecular identifier. TCRdb processed the 5' RACE reads anew with MiXCR; each CDR3 protein has one entry. The sample carries approximately 3,200 distinct CDR3 sequences, 16% recorded once. There are many counts of this clonotype. The time point: sample taken at primary tumor resection. From tumor, nontumor lung or frozen PBMC, whole RNA was taken unsorted for sequencing. Deletions cut 5 bases from V and 10 bases from J, with 9 bases between. The germline V gene encodes CDR1 MNHEY and CDR2 SMNVEV (reference sequence). The CDR3 has 12 amino acids.

The sequence derives from a female donor with early-stage non-small cell lung cancer. Sequenced material: PBMCs, taken at surgery. The rearrangement uses TRBV27 and TRBJ1-6, with D perhaps matching TRBD1 (6 bases). DNA for the CDR3: TGTGCCAGCAGTACCGGGGGCTCACCCCTCCACTTT. Encoded protein: CASSTGGSPLHF.